This T cell receptor beta chain was recorded in a study of PD-1 blockade in classical Hodgkin lymphoma. The CDR3 is made up of 13 amino acids. The V gene lost 7 bases and the J gene lost 3 bases, with 12 bases spanning the gap. In germline, CDR1 is LNHDA, CDR2 SQIVND (reference sequence). In this sample, this clone turned up a few times. All patients relapsed after autologous stem cell transplantation, and brentuximab vedotin exposure varied. Libraries were prepared by immunoSEQ multiplex PCR; TCRdb keeps only in-frame clonotypes and omits some of them. In the table there are 20,000 or so clones, 70% to 80% of which are singletons.

V usage is TRBV19 and J usage is TRBJ1-2, with D perhaps matching TRBD1 (5 bases). The sequencing here drew on peripheral blood mononuclear cells (PBMCs), taken before the second cycle of nivolumab. The TCR sequence derives from a human donor with classical Hodgkin lymphoma. CDR3 in DNA: TGTGCCAGTACCCCCAGGGAGGACTATGGCTACACCTTC. Encoded protein: CASTPREDYGYTF.